Listed here are 27 T cell receptor beta chains from one sample, sequenced in a study of cytomegalovirus exposure and HLA in healthy donors. Profiling relied on immunoSEQ multiplex PCR, and the TCRdb table lists in-frame clones only, not all of them. The table lists some 130,000 clones, 70% to 85% of them singletons. The sample was PBMCs. Source of these receptors: a man aged 25-40 years in good health and CMV-seropositive.

This chain uses TRBV6-6 with TRBJ1-2, with a tentative D call TRBD1 (5 bases). Trimming removed 3 bases at V and 2 bases at J, with 10 bases between. Germline-derived CDR1 and CDR2 are MNHNY and SVGAGI (reference sequence). CDR3 length: 14 amino acids. In DNA, the CDR3 is TGTGCCAGCAGTTATTCAGGGTCCAACTATGGCTACACCTTC. Its protein product is CASSYSGSNYGYTF.

This chain connects TRBV9 to TRBJ2-7, with 11 bases aligning to TRBD1. This CDR3 comprises 16 residues. Germline CDR1 reads SGDLS; CDR2 reads YYNGEE. Trimming removed 0 bases from V and 4 bases from J; junction bases left unmatched: 6. The CDR3 region has the DNA TGTGCCAGCAGCGTAGAGGCGGGACAGGGGGGTTACGAGCAGTACTTC. Its translation is CASSVEAGQGGYEQYF.

In this sample, this clone turned up a few times. The chain uses TRBV30 and TRBJ1-5; a weak D match, TRBD1 (5 bases). This CDR3 region has 15 residues. Germline CDR1 reads GTSNPN; CDR2 reads SVGIG (reference sequence). With 1 base removed from V and 5 bases from J, the gap between germline ends came to 15 bases. The CDR3 loop is CAWSGGTRGDQPQHF. CDR3 nucleotides: TGTGCCTGGAGTGGGGGGACTAGAGGGGATCAGCCCCAGCATTTT.

The gene calls are TRBV5-4 and TRBJ2-3; TRBD2 aligns across 14 bases. There are 16 residues in the CDR3. Germline trimming cut 2 bases from V and 8 bases from J; bases unmatched to any gene: 7. The germline V gene encodes CDR1 SGHNT and CDR2 YYREEE (reference sequence). The CDR3 is CASSFGLAGGLATQYF. CDR3 bases: TGTGCCAGCAGCTTCGGACTAGCGGGAGGCCTCGCTACGCAGTATTTT.

The V gene is TRBV4-2, the J gene TRBJ1-1, with 7 bases aligning to TRBD1. Losses at the gene ends were 3 bases for V and 0 bases for J; bases not matched to a gene: 10. Looked up from germline, CDR1 is LGHNA and CDR2 is YNFKEQ. CDR3 size: 17 residues. The CDR3 reads CASSQGGTVNMNTEAFF. CDR3 in DNA: TGTGCCAGCAGCCAGGGTGGGACAGTGAACATGAACACTGAAGCTTTCTTT.

Written as DNA, the CDR3 is TGTGCCAGCAGCCCTGGGACTTCCAGCTCCTATAATTCACCCCTCCACTTT. This codes for CASSPGTSSSYNSPLHF. This sequence joins TRBV27 and TRBJ1-6; perhaps TRBD1 as D (5 bases). Germline CDR1 MNHEY, CDR2 SMNVEV (reference sequence). The CDR3 runs to 17 residues. V lost 6 bases, J lost 0 bases, and 15 bases lay in between.

The CDR3 is CASSDGGRNEQYF. The CDR3 DNA reads TGCGCCAGCAGTGATGGCGGGAGGAACGAGCAGTACTTC. The chain uses TRBV10-1 and TRBJ2-7; 8 bases match TRBD2. Germline CDR1 and CDR2: WNHNN and SYGVQD (reference sequence). This CDR3 has 13 amino acids. The V and J ends lost 3 bases and 5 bases, in that order; junction bases with no gene match: 3.

The rearrangement links TRBV7-2 to TRBJ2-2; 10 nucleotides line up with TRBD1. The germline V gene encodes CDR1 SGHTA and CDR2 FQGNSA. The CDR3 contains 16 residues. J gave up 5 bases and V 2 bases, and 5 bases lay outside the gene matches. The CDR3 sequence: CASSLLGTGVTGELFF. Written as DNA, the CDR3 is TGTGCCAGCAGCTTATTAGGGACAGGGGTGACCGGGGAGCTGTTTTTT.

DNA of the CDR3: TGTGCCACCAGCGGCCCCCGCCCAGACAATGAGCAGTTCTTC. It encodes CATSGPRPDNEQFF. J is TRBJ2-1 and V is TRBV15; D call uncertain. The CDR3 sequence is 14 residues long. V lost 5 bases to trimming and J lost 5 bases, with 13 bases between them. Germline CDR1 is LNHNV and CDR2 is YYDKDF (reference sequence).

The chain uses TRBV9 and TRBJ1-2; D remains ambiguous. Germline loops: CDR1 SGDLS, CDR2 YYNGEE. V was pared by 4 bases and J by 6 bases, with 4 bases between. The CDR3 covers 10 residues. The CDR3 spells CASSSDGYTF. The CDR3 DNA reads as TGTGCCAGCAGCTCCGATGGCTACACCTTC.

The chain has TRBV2 and TRBJ1-2; D perhaps matches TRBD1 (5 bases). V shed 8 bases and J shed 6 bases, with 16 bases lying between them. The V gene's germline CDR1 is SNHLY and CDR2 FYNNEI. This CDR3 region has 13 residues. The chain's CDR3 is CASPLRGGDGYTF. The DNA of the CDR3 is TGTGCCAGCCCCCTACGCGGGGGTGATGGCTACACCTTC.

The V call is TRBV7-8, the J call TRBJ2-2, with a tentative D call TRBD1 (5 bases). CDR1 SGHVS and CDR2 FQNEAQ come from the germline V gene. The V gene lost 5 bases and the J gene lost 6 bases, with 7 bases spanning the gap. This CDR3 region has 12 residues. The CDR3 sequence is CASSPGSGELFF. DNA of the CDR3: TGTGCCAGCAGCCCAGGGTCCGGGGAGCTGTTTTTT.

The chain uses TRBV19 and TRBJ2-1, with D possibly being TRBD1 (5 bases). Trimming took 5 bases from V and 0 from J, leaving 14 bases between them. The germline CDR1 and CDR2 sequences are LNHDA and SQIVND (reference sequence). The CDR3 totals 16 residues. CDR3 coding DNA: TGTGCCAGTAGTGGTAAGGGGCAGAACTCCTACAATGAGCAGTTCTTC. Amino acids: CASSGKGQNSYNEQFF.

This clone was counted once. The rearrangement uses TRBV7-2 and TRBJ1-1; the D is unclear. This CDR3 has 13 residues. Germline V gene data show CDR1 as SGHTA and CDR2 as FQGNSA. V lost 5 bases and J 3 bases, leaving 10 bases between the germline ends. Here the CDR3 reads CASSPQRDTEAFF. The CDR3 DNA sequence: TGTGCCAGCAGCCCTCAGCGGGACACTGAAGCTTTCTTT.

The chain employs TRBV5-1 and TRBJ2-5; 9 nucleotides match TRBD1. This CDR3 has 14 amino acids. V lost 4 bases to trimming and J lost 2 bases; unmatched junction nucleotides: 3. Germline CDR1 is SGHRS and CDR2 is YFSETQ. CDR3 DNA sequence: TGCGCCAGCAGCCTGGGACAGGGACAAGAGACCCAGTACTTC. Protein sequence: CASSLGQGQETQYF.

The rearrangement links TRBV6-5 to TRBJ2-3, with 8 bases matching TRBD2. The CDR3 runs to 14 residues. V lost 7 bases and J lost 3; bases outside the gene matches: 6. The germline CDR1 and CDR2 sequences are MNHEY and SVGAGI. The CDR3 here is CASTRGGPTDTQYF. As DNA, the CDR3 is TGTGCCAGCACTCGCGGGGGGCCGACAGATACGCAGTATTTT.

V gene TRBV6-5 combines with J gene TRBJ2-7, with D hard to call. Trimming removed 6 bases at V and 2 bases at J, with 17 bases between. This CDR3 contains 15 residues. Per the germline V gene, CDR1 is MNHEY and CDR2 is SVGAGI. CDR3 in DNA: TGTGCCAGCAGAATAGGCCTAGATCCTACCTACGAGCAGTACTTC. This translates into CASRIGLDPTYEQYF.

The chain combines TRBV19 with TRBJ1-5, with 10 bases identical to TRBD1. Looked up from germline, CDR1 is LNHDA and CDR2 is SQIVND (reference sequence). The V and J ends lost 3 bases and 5 bases, in that order; junction bases with no gene match: 1. The CDR3 is 14 residues long. CDR3 in DNA: TGTGCCAGTAGTATGGGACAGGGGCATCAGCCCCAGCATTTT. Encoded protein: CASSMGQGHQPQHF.

V and J are TRBV7-9 and TRBJ1-6, with 9 positions matching TRBD1. Per germline, CDR1 SEHNR and CDR2 FQNEAQ (reference sequence). This CDR3 has 17 amino acids. V was clipped by 3 bases and J by 9 bases; unmatched bases: 12. The CDR3 loop reads CASSFLWTGDVVSPLHF. DNA of the CDR3: TGTGCCAGCAGCTTCCTTTGGACAGGGGATGTGGTTTCACCCCTCCACTTT.

This chain joins TRBV11-2 and TRBJ1-1, with D perhaps TRBD1 (5 bases). The CDR3 spans 14 residues. Germline V gives CDR1 SGHAT, CDR2 FQNNGV. Trimming took off 0 bases at V and 5 bases at J, with 10 bases between the two ends. CDR3 residues: CASSLDRGGTEAFF. The CDR3 DNA is TGTGCCAGCAGCTTAGATCGTGGGGGGACTGAAGCTTTCTTT.

The CDR3 protein is CATRPSGDQETQYF. The CDR3 DNA reads TGTGCCACCCGCCCTAGCGGGGATCAAGAGACCCAGTACTTC. The chain uses TRBV10-3 and TRBJ2-5, with 9 bases aligning to TRBD2. The CDR3 covers 14 residues. Germline V gives CDR1 ENHRY, CDR2 SYGVKD. V was pared by 10 bases and J by 2 bases, with 8 bases of the junction left unmatched.

This chain joins TRBV6-6 and TRBJ2-7, with 9 nucleotides matching TRBD1. The germline V gene encodes CDR1 MNHNY and CDR2 SVGAGI (reference sequence). Trimming removed 6 bases from V and 4 bases from J; junction bases left unmatched: 7. CDR3 length: 14 amino acids. The DNA of the CDR3 is TGTGCCAGCAGACCGACAGGGGGATGGTACGAGCAGTACTTC. Amino acid sequence: CASRPTGGWYEQYF.

This chain connects TRBV9 to TRBJ1-5; D uncertain. Germline V CDR1 and CDR2: SGDLS, YYNGEE. V lost 0 bases to trimming and J lost 6 bases, with 7 bases between them. The CDR3 sequence is 13 residues long. DNA for the CDR3: TGTGCCAGCAGCGTAGATGTCAGTCAGCCCCAGCATTTT. This encodes CASSVDVSQPQHF.

This sequence joins TRBV6-1 and TRBJ1-1, with TRBD1 matching 10 bases. V trimming: 10 bases; J trimming: 0 bases; junction bases outside the gene matches: 8. The CDR3 length is 15 residues. Germline V lookup: CDR1 MNHNS, CDR2 SASEGT. The CDR3 DNA is TGTGCCATTTCTGGACAGGGGGGCCTGAACACTGAAGCTTTCTTT. As protein: CAISGQGGLNTEAFF.

This rearrangement joins TRBV11-2 to TRBJ1-2; unclear D gene. The CDR3 contains 13 residues. V was pared by 3 bases and J by 4 bases, with 9 bases between. The germline V gene has CDR1 SGHAT and CDR2 FQNNGV. The CDR3 bases are TGTGCCAGCAGCTTGACTCCACTCTATGGCTACACCTTC. This encodes CASSLTPLYGYTF.

By share, this clone counts as hyperexpanded. The gene calls are TRBV5-5 and TRBJ1-5; D is possibly TRBD1 (6 bases). The germline V and J ends were trimmed by 2 bases and 0 bases, with 9 bases remaining between them. There are 15 residues in the CDR3. The germline gives CDR1 SGHKS, CDR2 YYEKEE (reference sequence). Here the CDR3 DNA reads TGTGCCAGCAGCTTCGGGGGGCCTAGCAATCAGCCCCAGCATTTT. Protein: CASSFGGPSNQPQHF.

The sample holds one count of this clone. The chain has TRBV10-3 and TRBJ2-5; D is perhaps TRBD2 (6 bases). This CDR3 spans 15 amino acids. The V gene's germline CDR1 is ENHRY and CDR2 SYGVKD. Trimming took off 3 bases at V and 5 bases at J, with 16 bases between the two ends. The CDR3 bases are TGTGCCATCAGTGAACCCGGGACTCCCCTCGAGACCCAGTACTTC. Its protein is CAISEPGTPLETQYF.